Presented here are 14 T cell receptor beta chains from one specimen sequenced in a study of blood T cell repertoires in COVID-19. Sequencing used immunoSEQ multiplex PCR; TCRdb keeps in-frame clones, though not all of them. The top ten clones hold roughly 2.7% of a sample with roughly 300,000 clones, around 84% of them seen once. The sequenced sample consisted of PBMCs or T cells enriched from blood (not recorded which). The receptors come from a woman between 45 and 65 years old who had recovered from COVID-19.

In its sample, this clone was seen once. The chain uses TRBV6-2 or TRBV6-3 and TRBJ2-1; 10 bases align to TRBD1. The germline CDR1 and CDR2 sequences are MNHEY and SVGEGT. The CDR3 totals 17 residues. J was trimmed by 5 bases and V by 4 bases; bases with no gene match: 11. The CDR3 sequence: CASSSFRTGGNHNEQFF. CDR3 DNA: TGTGCCAGCAGTTCTTTCCGGACAGGGGGTAATCACAATGAGCAGTTCTTC.

V usage is TRBV11-3 and J usage is TRBJ2-2, with 7 bases that match TRBD1. This CDR3 contains 15 residues. The germline V gene encodes CDR1 SGHNT and CDR2 YENEEA. With 4 bases clipped from V and 6 bases from J, the junction kept 8 bases outside the gene matches. DNA of the CDR3: TGTGCCAGCAGCTCAACGACAGGGTCCGCCGGGGAGCTGTTTTTT. It yields the protein CASSSTTGSAGELFF.

This sequence joins TRBV11-2 and TRBJ2-1; 9 nucleotides agree with TRBD2. The ends lost 7 bases at V and 4 bases at J; junction bases unmatched: 14. This CDR3 spans 17 amino acids. Germline assignment: CDR1 SGHAT and CDR2 FQNNGV. The CDR3: CASKGTAGGRWYNEQFF. Written as DNA, the CDR3 is TGTGCCAGCAAGGGTACGGCGGGGGGGCGATGGTACAATGAGCAGTTCTTC.

The chain employs TRBV28 and TRBJ2-5; D uncertain. The V end was cut by 1 base, the J end by 1 base, with 7 bases between. This CDR3 is built from 14 residues. CDR1 and CDR2 (germline): MDHEN, SYDVKM. The CDR3 DNA follows: TGTGCCAGCAGTTTATCTGGCTCCCAAGAGACCCAGTACTTC. Translation gives CASSLSGSQETQYF. Full variable domain (missing parts from reference TRBV28 and TRBJ2-5): DVKVTQSSRYLVKRTGEKVFLECVQDMDHENMFWYRQDPGLGLRLIYFSYDVKMKEKGDIPEGYSVSREKKERFSLILESASTNQTSMYLCASSLSGSQETQYFGPGTRLLVL.

The chain employs TRBV3-1 (or the pseudogene TRBV3-2) and TRBJ2-7; a possible D gene is TRBD1 (6 bases). Germline CDR1 is LGHDT and CDR2 is YNNKEL (reference sequence). Trimming pared 4 bases from V and 3 bases from J, leaving 7 bases between. The CDR3 is made up of 12 amino acids. The CDR3 region is CASSLDSYEQYF. Written as DNA, the CDR3 is TGTGCCAGCAGCCTGGACAGCTACGAGCAGTACTTC.

The V gene is TRBV5-6, the J gene TRBJ1-4, with 9 nucleotides matching TRBD1. The CDR3 sequence is 18 residues long. From germline, CDR1 is SGHDT and CDR2 YYEEEE. After removal of 4 bases from V and 0 bases from J, the junction contained 10 bases not matched to a gene. CDR3 region: CASSRRKGTGSTNEKLFF. The CDR3 nucleotides are TGTGCCAGCAGCCGCAGAAAAGGGACAGGGTCAACTAATGAAAAACTGTTTTTT.

The chain carries TRBV7-2 and TRBJ1-2; TRBD1 agrees at 7 bases. The V gene's germline CDR1 is SGHTA and CDR2 FQGNSA. The CDR3 sequence is 19 residues long. The V gene end was trimmed by 3 bases and the J gene end by 0 bases; junction bases not matched to a gene: 16. CDR3 coding DNA: TGTGCCAGCAGCTTCCTGGCTCGGACAGGCCCGAATTCTAACTATGGCTACACCTTC. Its protein product is CASSFLARTGPNSNYGYTF.

This chain joins TRBV7-9 and TRBJ2-1, with 12 bases lining up with TRBD2. The CDR3 runs 17 residues. Losses at the gene ends were 1 base for V and 4 bases for J; bases not matched to a gene: 5. CDR1 and CDR2 (germline): SEHNR, FQNEAQ (reference sequence). In DNA, the CDR3 is TGTGCCAGCAGCTTAGAACGGACTAGCGGGGTTTACAATGAGCAGTTCTTC. Amino acids: CASSLERTSGVYNEQFF.

The V call is TRBV3-1 (or the pseudogene TRBV3-2), the J call TRBJ1-1, with a possible D match to TRBD1 (6 bases). CDR3 length: 16 residues. The germline V and J ends were trimmed by 4 bases and 5 bases, with 20 bases remaining between them. Germline V CDR1 and CDR2: LGHDT, YNNKEL (reference sequence). The CDR3 region has the DNA TGTGCCAGCAGCCGGGGCGTCTCTGGGGGCTCGACTGAAGCTTTCTTT. Its translation: CASSRGVSGGSTEAFF.

This clone occurred once. The chain employs TRBV10-2 and TRBJ2-1, with 14 bases matching TRBD2. The CDR3 length is 19 residues. V lost 4 bases and J lost 1; bases outside the gene matches: 9. Germline V lookup: CDR1 WSHSY, CDR2 SAAADI. As DNA, the CDR3 is TGCGCCAGCAGTGCGTTGGGACTAGCGGGAGCAAGGTCCTACAATGAGCAGTTCTTC. Amino acids: CASSALGLAGARSYNEQFF.

The CDR3, as DNA: TGTGCCAGCAGCCAAGGGTTCGGGACAGGGGGCGAGCAGTACTTC. Residues: CASSQGFGTGGEQYF. V usage is TRBV3-1 (or the pseudogene TRBV3-2) and J usage is TRBJ2-7; 11 bases map to TRBD1. The ends lost 1 base at V and 6 bases at J; junction bases unmatched: 5. Germline CDR1 is LGHDT and CDR2 is YNNKEL (reference sequence). The CDR3 spans 15 residues.

The chain has TRBV27 and TRBJ1-1; 8 positions agree with TRBD1. The length of the CDR3 is 16 residues. V was pared by 4 bases and J by 1 base, with 8 bases of the junction left unmatched. Germline V gene lookup returns CDR1 MNHEY and CDR2 SMNVEV (reference sequence). This CDR3 reads CASSSLTGARNTEAFF. The CDR3 region has the DNA TGTGCCAGCAGTTCTCTGACAGGGGCCAGGAACACTGAAGCTTTCTTT.

The chain is built from TRBV21-1 and TRBJ2-1; TRBD2 is taken as the D call from the table, unchecked against the DNA. TRBV21-1 is an annotated pseudogene. This CDR3 comprises 17 residues. This CDR3 reads CASSKETEREGPHEQFF. The CDR3 DNA reads TGTGCCAGCAGCAAAGAGACTGAGCGGGAGGGCCCCCATGAGCAGTTCTTC.

CDR3 region: CASSYTRGGAGETQYF. The DNA of the CDR3 is TGTGCCAGCAGTTATACTCGCGGGGGGGCTGGAGAGACCCAGTACTTC. This chain connects TRBV28 to TRBJ2-5; TRBD2 agrees at 9 bases. With V trimmed by 4 bases and J by 4 bases, 10 bases remained unmatched. This CDR3 has 16 residues. Germline CDR1 and CDR2: MDHEN and SYDVKM.